This TCR beta chain was found in a study of shared clonotypes between healthy human individuals. Trimming took 1 base from V and 1 from J, leaving 4 bases between them. Per germline, CDR1 SGDLS and CDR2 YYNGEE. The CDR3 has 13 amino acids. Terminally differentiated effector memory CD45RA+ cells were excluded by CCR7 positive selection of CD45RO-negative cells. Repertoires were generated with immunoSEQ multiplex PCR, while TCRdb's copy carries only in-frame clones and drops some. The top ten clones hold about 1.1% of a sample with some 2.1 million clones, approximately 94% of them seen once. This clonotype originated in a man in his late teens or twenties in good health. The sequencing input was naive CD8+ T cells sorted from blood. The chain carries TRBV9 and TRBJ2-3; D is ambiguous. For the CDR3, the DNA is TGTGCCAGCAGCGTACACGGCACAGATACGCAGTATTTT. Its translation: CASSVHGTDTQYF.